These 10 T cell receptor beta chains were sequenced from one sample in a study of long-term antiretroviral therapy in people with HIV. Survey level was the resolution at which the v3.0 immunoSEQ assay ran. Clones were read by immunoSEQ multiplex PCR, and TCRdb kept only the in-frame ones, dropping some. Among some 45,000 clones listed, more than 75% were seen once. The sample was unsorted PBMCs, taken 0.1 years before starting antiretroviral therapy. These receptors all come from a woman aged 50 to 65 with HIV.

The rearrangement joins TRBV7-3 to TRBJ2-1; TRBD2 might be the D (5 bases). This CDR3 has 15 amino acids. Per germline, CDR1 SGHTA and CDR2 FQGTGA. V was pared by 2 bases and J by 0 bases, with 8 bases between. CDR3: CASSLGLASYNEQFF. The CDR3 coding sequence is TGTGCCAGCAGCTTAGGGCTAGCCTCCTACAATGAGCAGTTCTTC.

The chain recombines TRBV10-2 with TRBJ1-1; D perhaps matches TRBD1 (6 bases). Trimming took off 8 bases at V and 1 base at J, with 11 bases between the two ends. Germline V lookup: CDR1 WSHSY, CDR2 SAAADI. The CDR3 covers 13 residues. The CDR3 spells CASHRVENTEAFF. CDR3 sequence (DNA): TGCGCCAGCCACAGGGTGGAGAACACTGAAGCTTTCTTT.

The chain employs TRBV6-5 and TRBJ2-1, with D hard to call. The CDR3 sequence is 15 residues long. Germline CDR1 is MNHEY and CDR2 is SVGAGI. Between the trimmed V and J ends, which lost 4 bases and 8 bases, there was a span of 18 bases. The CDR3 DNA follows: TGTGCCAGCAGTTCCCCGCGAAGGTTCGGGTATGAGCAGTTCTTC. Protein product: CASSSPRRFGYEQFF.

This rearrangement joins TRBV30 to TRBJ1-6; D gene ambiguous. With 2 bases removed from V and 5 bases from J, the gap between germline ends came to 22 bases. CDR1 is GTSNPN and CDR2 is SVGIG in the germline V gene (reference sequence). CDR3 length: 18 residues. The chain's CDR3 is CAWSLSGAGGPDNSPLHF. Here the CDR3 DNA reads TGTGCCTGGAGTCTTAGTGGTGCAGGCGGGCCTGATAATTCACCCCTCCACTTT.

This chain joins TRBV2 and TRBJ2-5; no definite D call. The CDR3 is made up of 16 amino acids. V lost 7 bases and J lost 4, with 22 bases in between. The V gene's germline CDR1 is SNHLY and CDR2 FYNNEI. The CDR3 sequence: CASKGNRKTPRETQYF. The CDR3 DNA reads TGTGCCAGCAAAGGGAATAGAAAGACCCCTCGAGAGACCCAGTACTTC.

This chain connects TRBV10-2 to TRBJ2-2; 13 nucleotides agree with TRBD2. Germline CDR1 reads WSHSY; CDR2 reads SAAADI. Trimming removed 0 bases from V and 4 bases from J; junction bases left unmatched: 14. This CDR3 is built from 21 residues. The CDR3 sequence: CASSESRLAGGPPFFTGELFF. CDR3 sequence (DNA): TGCGCCAGCAGTGAGTCGCGACTAGCGGGGGGACCACCCTTTTTCACCGGGGAGCTGTTTTTT.

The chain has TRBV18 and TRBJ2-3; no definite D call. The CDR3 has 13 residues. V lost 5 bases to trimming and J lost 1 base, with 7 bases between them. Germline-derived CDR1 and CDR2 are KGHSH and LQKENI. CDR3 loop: CASSGSGTDTQYF. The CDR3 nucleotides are TGTGCCAGCTCAGGGTCTGGCACAGATACGCAGTATTTT.

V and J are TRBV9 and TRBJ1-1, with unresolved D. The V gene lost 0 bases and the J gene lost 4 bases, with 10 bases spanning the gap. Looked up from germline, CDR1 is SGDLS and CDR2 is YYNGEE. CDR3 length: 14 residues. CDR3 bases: TGTGCCAGCAGCGTAGCTTATCGGGGCACTGAAGCTTTCTTT. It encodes CASSVAYRGTEAFF.

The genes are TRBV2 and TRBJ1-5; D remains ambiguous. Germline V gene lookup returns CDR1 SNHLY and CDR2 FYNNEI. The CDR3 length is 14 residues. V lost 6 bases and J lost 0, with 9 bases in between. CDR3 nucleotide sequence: TGTGCCAGCAGAGGCTTTTATAGCAATCAGCCCCAGCATTTT. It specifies CASRGFYSNQPQHF. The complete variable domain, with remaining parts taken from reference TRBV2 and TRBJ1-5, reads EPEVTQTPSHQVTQMGQEVILRCVPISNHLYFYWYRQILGQKVEFLVSFYNNEISEKSEIFDDQFSVERPDGSNFTLKIRSTKLEDSAMYFCASRGFYSNQPQHFGDGTRLSIL.

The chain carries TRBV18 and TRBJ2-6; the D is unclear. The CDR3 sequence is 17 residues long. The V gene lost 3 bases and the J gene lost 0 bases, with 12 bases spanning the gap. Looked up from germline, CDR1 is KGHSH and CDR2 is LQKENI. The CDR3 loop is CASSPAPISSGANVLTF. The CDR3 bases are TGTGCCAGCTCACCGGCGCCCATTAGCTCTGGGGCCAACGTCCTGACTTTC.